The rows below give T cell receptor beta chains drawn from one sample of a study of OX40 agonist ivuxolimab in advanced cancers. Measured with immunoSEQ multiplex PCR; TCRdb has only the in-frame clones, and not every one. The sample lists fewer than 80,000 clones; approximately 86% were seen once. Source: CD4+ or CD8+ T cells sorted from blood, taken in a trial of the OX40 agonist ivuxolimab. Receptors originate from an adult with an advanced solid tumor such as melanoma, head and neck, liver or kidney cancer. The CDR3 runs from the conserved cysteine through the conserved F or W. Each record gives: clone size, J gene, V gene, CDR3 protein. Size is omitted from some rows. Given values are once, few, many or a class for expanded clones.

. TRBJ1-3 TRBV28 CASSPWTVRSGNTIYF
. TRBJ1-2 TRBV19 CATTSSNRAYGYTF
few TRBJ2-5 TRBV27 CASSSRSGRAGETQYF
. TRBJ2-7 TRBV9 CASSRSGEGEQYF
. TRBJ2-3 TRBV27 CASSQRDRSRTDTQYF
. TRBJ2-3 TRBV29-1 CSVEGGLPDTQYF
. TRBJ2-1 TRBV27 CASAVWTGEVMYEQFF
. TRBJ2-7 TRBV30 CAWSRRADEQYF
. TRBJ2-2 TRBV5-1 CASSPRGRRNSGELFF
. TRBJ1-3 TRBV6-6 CASSYPGTGLGNTIYF
. TRBJ1-1 TRBV9 CASSGYRGPDSEAFF
. TRBJ1-2 TRBV7-2 CASSLGTGFLGGDYGYTF
. TRBJ1-2 TRBV19 CASSITHRAAGGYTF
. TRBJ1-2 TRBV10-3 CAISSDRGNYGYTF
once TRBJ2-3 TRBV11-3 CASSLGGQSTDTQYF
few TRBJ2-3 TRBV2 CASSKGYRDTDTQYF
. TRBJ2-5 TRBV19 CASSIDLGTGTQYF
. TRBJ1-4 TRBV6-1 CASSQDWRIGEKLFF
. TRBJ2-2 TRBV18 CASSPEGIAGELFF
. TRBJ2-5 TRBV11-3 CASSKEGRGKETQYF
. TRBJ2-3 TRBV7-3 CASSSLGGRAGTQYF
. TRBJ2-3 TRBV12-5 CASGSGQVSTDTQYF
few TRBJ1-5 TRBV19 CASSIARGSNQPQHF
. TRBJ2-2 TRBV15 CATGWDYKPDGELFF
. TRBJ1-5 TRBV5-5 CASSGTGQGDQPQHF
. TRBJ2-1 TRBV4-3 CASSQRGTGSNEQFF
. TRBJ2-7 TRBV5-6 CASSRQFYYEQYF
. TRBJ1-1 TRBV5-6 CASSPIGGTEAFF
. TRBJ2-5 TRBV7-3 CASSPAGGTGSETQYF
. TRBJ1-1 TRBV7-6 CASSLAQNTEAFF
. TRBJ1-5 TRBV18 CASSPPGQPQHF
few TRBJ2-2 TRBV2 CAIPQGNEAGELFF
. TRBJ2-1 TRBV19 CASSIDRMGTRIRGEQFF
once TRBJ1-6 TRBV9 CASSVARDSYNSPLHF
. TRBJ2-1 TRBV12-5 CASGLESSSYNEQFF
. TRBJ2-7 TRBV19 CASSIQVSATYEQYF